This T cell receptor beta chain was identified during a study of cytomegalovirus exposure and HLA in healthy donors. At the level of the study: Assignment to the Caucasian-associated ancestry cluster applied to less than 85% of the approximately 370 genotyped donors. General observations from the study: Sequencing artifact likely explains a cluster of highly shared sequence variants. Follow-up analysis later connected one missense variant in DCLRE1C with trimming of TCR beta V- and J-genes.

PCR involved 60 Vbeta and 13 Jbeta primers. The protocol was immunoSEQ multiplex PCR, while the TCRdb copy is restricted to in-frame clones and leaves out a portion. Its listing shows around 63,000 clones. The CDR3 contains 14 residues. The V and J ends lost 7 bases and 8 bases, in that order; junction bases with no gene match: 9. Germline V lookup: CDR1 MNHEY, CDR2 SVGAGI. Turning to this clone: Its matching antigen is unknown.

This chain connects TRBV6-5 to TRBJ2-2, with 8 positions matching TRBD2. The receptor was isolated from a woman younger than 45 in good health and CMV-seronegative. The source material was PBMCs. In DNA form, the CDR3 reads TGTGCCAGCAAGTCTATAGCGGGGACTGGGGAGCTGTTTTTT. Protein product: CASKSIAGTGELFF.